The text below deals with one T cell receptor beta chain. The sample comes from a study of T cells in Graves' hyperthyroidism and ophthalmopathy. Template material for amplifying TCR beta CDR3 regions consisted of RNA transcripts. Initially, a first-round RT-PCR of the TCR CDR3 employed the HTBI primer set. TCRdb re-called the multiplex PCR reads through MiXCR, storing one row per CDR3 protein. The sample shows around 600,000 distinct CDR3 sequences, over 12% of them seen only once. This CDR3 has 14 amino acids. CDR1 is MDHEN and CDR2 is SYDVKM in the germline V gene. The V and J ends lost 6 bases and 3 bases, in that order; junction bases with no gene match: 5.

The TCR originated in a young woman with Graves' ophthalmopathy. Sequenced: blood. This rearrangement joins TRBV28 to TRBJ1-5; TRBD1 agrees at 7 bases. The CDR3 DNA sequence: TGTGCCAGCAGAACGACAGGGACCAATCAGCCCCAGCATTTT. Its translation is CASRTTGTNQPQHF.